The clone carrying this T cell receptor beta chain has at least ten counts. Its cognate antigen is unknown. This beta chain was picked up by a library intended for alpha chains and is off target, so its count carries little meaning. This CDR3 comprises 14 residues. Germline loops: CDR1 SGHRS, CDR2 YFSETQ. Trimming cost V 4 bases and J 5 bases, with 15 bases left between them. This sample's time point: sample taken at primary tumor resection. The input material, whole RNA from tumor, nontumor lung or frozen PBMC, was sequenced unsorted. Using its own MiXCR run on the 5' RACE reads, TCRdb lists one record per CDR3 protein. The sample has fewer than 11,000 distinct CDR3 sequences, around 10% seen once. This entry is derived from a study of spatial heterogeneity in lung cancer. Points from the study as a whole: Higher tumor mutation counts went along with higher counts of expanded intratumoral alpha and beta TCRs.

The origin of this receptor is a male donor with early-stage non-small cell lung cancer. This specimen was lung tumor tissue, taken at surgery. This chain connects TRBV5-1 to TRBJ1-1; maybe TRBD1 (6 bases). The CDR3 bases are TGCGCCAGCAGCGCAACAGGGTTCGTTACTGAAGCTTTCTTT. This encodes CASSATGFVTEAFF.